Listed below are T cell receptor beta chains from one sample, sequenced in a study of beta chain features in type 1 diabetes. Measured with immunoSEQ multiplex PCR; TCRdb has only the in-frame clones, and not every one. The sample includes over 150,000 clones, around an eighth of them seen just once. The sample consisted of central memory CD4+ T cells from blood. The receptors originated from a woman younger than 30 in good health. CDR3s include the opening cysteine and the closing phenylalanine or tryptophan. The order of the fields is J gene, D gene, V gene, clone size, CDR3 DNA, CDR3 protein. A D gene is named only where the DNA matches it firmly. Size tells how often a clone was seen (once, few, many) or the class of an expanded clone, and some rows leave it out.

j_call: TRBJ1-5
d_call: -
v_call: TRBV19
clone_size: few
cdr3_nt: TGTGCCAGTACGGTGACAGTAGGGCAGCCCCAGCATTTT
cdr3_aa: CASTVTVGQPQHF

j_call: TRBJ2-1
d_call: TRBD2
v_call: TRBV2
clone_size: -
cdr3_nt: TGTGCCAGCAGCCCTCTACTAGCGGGCGGGAGTATGGATGAGCAGTTCTTC
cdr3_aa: CASSPLLAGGSMDEQFF

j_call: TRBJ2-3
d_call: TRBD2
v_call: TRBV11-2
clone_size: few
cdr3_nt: TGTGCCAGCAGCTTAGTGGGGACTAGCGGGAGTGGAGATACGCAGTATTTT
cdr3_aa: CASSLVGTSGSGDTQYF

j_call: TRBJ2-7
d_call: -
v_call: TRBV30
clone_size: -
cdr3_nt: TGTGCCTGGAGTCTCCAGGCGGGAATGAGGGAGCAGTACTTC
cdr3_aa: CAWSLQAGMREQYF

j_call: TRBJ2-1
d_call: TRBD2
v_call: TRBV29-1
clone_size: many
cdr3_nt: TGCAGCGTTGAATCTAGCGGGAATAAGCAGTTCTTC
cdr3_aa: CSVESSGNKQFF

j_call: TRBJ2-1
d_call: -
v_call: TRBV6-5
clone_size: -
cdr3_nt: TGTGCCAGCAGTTACCGGAAGGGGACCTACAATGAGCAGTTCTTC
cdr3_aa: CASSYRKGTYNEQFF

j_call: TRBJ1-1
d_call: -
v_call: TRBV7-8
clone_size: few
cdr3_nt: TGTGCCAGCGGCGGTCGAAGTCCCGAAGCTTTCTTT
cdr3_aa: CASGGRSPEAFF

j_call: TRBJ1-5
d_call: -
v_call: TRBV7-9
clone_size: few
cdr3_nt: TGTGCCAGCAGCTCTCTTCAGCGCCCCAATCAGCCCCAGCATTTT
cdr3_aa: CASSSLQRPNQPQHF

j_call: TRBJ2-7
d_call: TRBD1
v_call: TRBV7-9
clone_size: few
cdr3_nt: TGTGCCAGCAGCCAACCCTTGGACAGGGCCTACGAGCAGTACTTC
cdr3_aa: CASSQPLDRAYEQYF

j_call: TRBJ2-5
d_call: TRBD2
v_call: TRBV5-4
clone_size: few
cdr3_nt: TGTGCCAGCAGCTTGTTTGTTAGCGGGAGGGAAGAGACCCAGTACTTC
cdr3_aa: CASSLFVSGREETQYF

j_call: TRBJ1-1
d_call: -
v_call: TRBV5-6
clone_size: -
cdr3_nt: TGTGCCAGCAGCTTATATGGGGGGGGCGCAGCTGAAGCTTTCTTT
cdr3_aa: CASSLYGGGAAEAFF

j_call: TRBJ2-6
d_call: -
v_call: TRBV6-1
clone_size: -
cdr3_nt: TGTGCCAGCAGTGAGAGGGCTGGGGCCAACGTCCTGACTTTC
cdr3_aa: CASSERAGANVLTF

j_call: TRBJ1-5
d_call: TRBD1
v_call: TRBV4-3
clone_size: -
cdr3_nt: TGCGCCAGCAGCCCAGGGGGCAGCGGTTGGGGCAATCAGCCCCAGCATTTT
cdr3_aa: CASSPGGSGWGNQPQHF

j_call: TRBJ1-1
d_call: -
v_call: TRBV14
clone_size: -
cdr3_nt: TGTGCCAGCAGCCAACACGGACTGGCCACTGAAGCTTTCTTT
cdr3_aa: CASSQHGLATEAFF

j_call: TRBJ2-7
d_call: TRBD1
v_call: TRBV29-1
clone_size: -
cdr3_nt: TGCAGCGTTTTGGCCGGGACAGGGGTCGAGCAGTACTTC
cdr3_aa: CSVLAGTGVEQYF

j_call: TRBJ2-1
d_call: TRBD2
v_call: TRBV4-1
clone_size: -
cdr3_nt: TGCGCCAGCAGCTTGGAGCGGGGGCTGAATGAGCAGTTCTTC
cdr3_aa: CASSLERGLNEQFF

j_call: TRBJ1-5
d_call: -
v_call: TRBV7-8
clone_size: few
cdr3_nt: TGTGCCAGCAGGTTGGGAGGGGGCAATCAGCCCCAGCATTTT
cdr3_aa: CASRLGGGNQPQHF

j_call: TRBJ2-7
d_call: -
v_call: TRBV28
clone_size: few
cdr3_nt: TGTGCCAGTTCCAGGCAGGGCCCAGTCTACGAGCAGTACTTC
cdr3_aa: CASSRQGPVYEQYF

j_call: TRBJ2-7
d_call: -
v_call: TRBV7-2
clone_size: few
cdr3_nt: TGTGCCAGCAGCTTAGCTAATAGCGCCCACTACGAGCAGTACTTC
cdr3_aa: CASSLANSAHYEQYF

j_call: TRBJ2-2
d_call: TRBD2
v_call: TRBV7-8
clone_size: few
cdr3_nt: TGTGCCAGCAGCCCCCACGGAGCGGGAGGGCCTGGGTACACCGGGGAGCTGTTTTTT
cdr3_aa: CASSPHGAGGPGYTGELFF

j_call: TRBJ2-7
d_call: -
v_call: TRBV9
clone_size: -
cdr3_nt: TGTGCCAGCAGCGTAGGCGGGGGCAGGGGCGAGCAGTACTTC
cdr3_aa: CASSVGGGRGEQYF

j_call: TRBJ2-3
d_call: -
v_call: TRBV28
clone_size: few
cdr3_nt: TGTGCCAGCAGTTTTACCTGGCCCACAGATACGCAGTATTTT
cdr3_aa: CASSFTWPTDTQYF

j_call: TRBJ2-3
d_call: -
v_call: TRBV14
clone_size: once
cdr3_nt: TGTGCCAGCAACCTAGGCACAGATACGCAGTATTTT
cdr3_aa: CASNLGTDTQYF

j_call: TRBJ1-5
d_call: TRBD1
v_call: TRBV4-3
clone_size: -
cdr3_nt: TGCGCCAGCAGCCAAGATTTGGTACAGGGGGCTGGAAGCAATCAGCCCCAGCATTTT
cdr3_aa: CASSQDLVQGAGSNQPQHF

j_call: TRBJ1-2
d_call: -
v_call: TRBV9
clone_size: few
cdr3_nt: TGTGCCAGCAGCGGGGGGGGAGGAAACTATGGCTACACCTTC
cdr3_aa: CASSGGGGNYGYTF

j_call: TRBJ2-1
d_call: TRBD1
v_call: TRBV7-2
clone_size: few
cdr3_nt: TGTGCCAGCATCAACCTCGGACAGGGTTTCAATGAGCAGTTCTTC
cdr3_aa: CASINLGQGFNEQFF